This T cell receptor beta chain emerged from a study of T cells after yellow fever vaccination. This clonotype has ten or more counts. Its antigen is unidentified. General observations from the study: Post-booster repertoires contained most primary-vaccination clones again (roughly 97% CD4, less than 90% CD8). The secondary response was weaker, and its peak arrived faster, on day 5 versus 15. Some clonotypes were seen in both the CD4 and the CD8 compartments. These made up a small share and likely arose from convergent recombination.

TCRdb analysed the 5' RACE reads with MiXCR anew, one entry per CDR3 protein. The profile shows 280,000 or so distinct CDR3 sequences, approximately 10% of them singletons. The sequencing here drew on CD4+ T cells sorted from PBMCs, taken 5 days after the yellow fever booster vaccination. The receptor comes from a man in his late teens or twenties who received the YFV17D yellow fever vaccine.

This chain's CDR3 is CASSPRAGRPTDTQYF. The CDR3 DNA reads as TGTGCCAGCAGCCCCAGGGCGGGCAGGCCCACAGATACGCAGTATTTT. The gene calls are TRBV7-8 and TRBJ2-3; perhaps D is TRBD1 or TRBD2 (5 bases each). The CDR3 consists of 16 residues. V was shortened by 5 bases and J by 2 bases, with 17 bases between the two germline ends. CDR1 and CDR2 (germline): SGHVS, FQNEAQ.